This is a list of T cell receptor beta chains from one sample in a study of T cells after posttransplantation cyclophosphamide. The repertoire was sequenced with immunoSEQ multiplex PCR; TCRdb's copy has only in-frame clones and lacks some. The table lists roughly 12,000 clones, around 96% of them singletons, with 0.3% in the top ten. The sample comprised naive CD8+ T cells sorted from PBMCs. These receptors originate from a man aged 25 to 45 in good health and a related stem cell transplant donor. Both conserved end residues are part of each CDR3. A D gene is named only where the DNA matches it firmly. A clone size is listed for some rows: how often the clone was seen (once, few, many), or a class if it is expanded.

clone_size	d_call	v_call	j_call	cdr3_nt	cdr3_aa
once	.	TRBV5-4	TRBJ1-1	TGTGCCAGCACACCCGATGGGGGGGAGCGAGCTTTCTTT	CASTPDGGERAFF
.	TRBD2	TRBV5-4	TRBJ2-1	TGTGCCAGCAGCCCTCCGGGACTAGCGGCTTACAATGAGCAGTTCTTC	CASSPPGLAAYNEQFF
.	TRBD1	TRBV5-1	TRBJ2-7	TGCGCCAGCAATTCCGGGACAGGGGAGTACGAGCAGTACTTC	CASNSGTGEYEQYF
.	.	TRBV18	TRBJ2-3	TGTGCCAGCTCACCTCCCCGGGGGGCCCCTACCGATACGCAGTATTTT	CASSPPRGAPTDTQYF
once	TRBD2	TRBV9	TRBJ2-1	TGTGCCAGCAGTCCAAAAGGACTAGCGGTCCTCACCTCCTACAATGAGCAGTTCTTC	CASSPKGLAVLTSYNEQFF
.	TRBD2	TRBV29-1	TRBJ2-7	TGCAGCGTCGGGGACTATTCCCTCTACGAGCAGTACTTC	CSVGDYSLYEQYF
.	TRBD1	TRBV7-2	TRBJ2-2	TGTGCCAGCAGCTTAGCGACGGCAGGGGGTACCGGGGAGCTGTTTTTT	CASSLATAGGTGELFF
.	.	TRBV9	TRBJ2-7	TGTGCCAGCAGCTCGAGCAGGGGTTACGAGCAGTACTTC	CASSSSRGYEQYF
.	TRBD1	TRBV27	TRBJ2-7	TGTGCCAGCAGTTTATCCGGCGCCGGGACAGGATACGAGCAGTACTTC	CASSLSGAGTGYEQYF
.	.	TRBV18	TRBJ1-4	TGTGCCAGCTCACCATCTTCCACGGTCGAAAAACTGTTTTTT	CASSPSSTVEKLFF
.	.	TRBV7-9	TRBJ2-7	TGTGCCAGCAGCCTTTCCCAGGGCTACTACGAGCAGTACTTC	CASSLSQGYYEQYF
.	TRBD1	TRBV7-9	TRBJ1-1	TGTGCCAGCAGCTTACCGACAGGGGTGAACACTGAAGCTTTCTTT	CASSLPTGVNTEAFF
.	.	TRBV7-9	TRBJ1-6	TGTGCCAGCAGCTTAGGGGCCGCGTCCGAGAATTCACCCCTCCACTTT	CASSLGAASENSPLHF
.	TRBD2	TRBV6-1	TRBJ2-7	TGTGCCAGCAGTGAAGCTATCGGCAGCGGGGGGGCCTACGAGCAGTACTTC	CASSEAIGSGGAYEQYF
.	TRBD1	TRBV5-4	TRBJ2-7	TGTGCCAGCAGCTTCACCGGGACAGGGGTCTCCTACGAGCAGTACTTC	CASSFTGTGVSYEQYF